A single sample gave rise to the 11 T cell receptor beta chains below, sequenced in a study of cytomegalovirus exposure and HLA in healthy donors (dated by TCRdb to 2016 to 2017). The library was generated by the immunoSEQ multiplex PCR assay. A mixture of 60 forward primers for TCR Vbeta segments and 13 reverse primers for TCR Jbeta segments was used in the multiplex PCR. TCRdb limited this immuneACCESS table to in-frame rearrangements with V and J called. A share of clones is missing; checked studies link under half to unresolved V genes, and the rest is unexplained. The sample contains 100,000 to 150,000 clones, around 80% of them found a single time. The ten largest clones represent around 2% of the sample. Source material: PBMCs. These TCRs come from a woman in her 40s in good health and CMV-seronegative.

The chain links TRBV7-2 to TRBJ1-2; a possible D gene is TRBD1 (6 bases). There are 13 residues in the CDR3. Germline V lookup: CDR1 SGHTA, CDR2 FQGNSA. Trimming left V 6 bases short and J 8 bases short, with 16 bases between. CDR3 sequence (DNA): TGTGCCAGCAGGCCTATGGCAGGGGACGGCTACACCTTC. The encoded protein is CASRPMAGDGYTF.

CDR3 nucleotides: TGTGCCAGCAGTGAAATGGGACAGGGGGCCTCTGGGGCCAACGTCCTGACTTTC. Protein sequence: CASSEMGQGASGANVLTF. The V call is TRBV6-1, the J call TRBJ2-6; 12 bases map to TRBD1. V was pared by 2 bases and J by 0 bases, with 2 bases of the junction left unmatched. Germline CDR1 and CDR2: MNHNS and SASEGT. The CDR3 has 18 amino acids.

This chain joins TRBV7-2 and TRBJ2-7; D is possibly TRBD1 (5 bases). Germline V gene sequence: CDR1 SGHTA, CDR2 FQGNSA. The CDR3 runs 14 residues. The ends were cut back, 6 bases at V and 5 bases at J, with 17 bases in the middle. This chain's CDR3 is CASRLKPGLNEQYF. CDR3 coding DNA: TGTGCCAGCAGGCTTAAGCCAGGGCTCAACGAGCAGTACTTC. The full variable domain, completed using reference TRBV7-2 and TRBJ2-7, is GAGVSQSPSNKVTEKGKDVELRCDPISGHTALYWYRQSLGQGLEFLIYFQGNSAPDKSGLPSDRFSAERTGGSVSTLTIQRTQQEDSAVYLCASRLKPGLNEQYFGPGTRLTVT.

This clone has more than one count but fewer than ten. The CDR3 loop reads CASSELEQETQYF. In nucleotides, the CDR3 is TGTGCCAGCAGTGAGTTAGAACAAGAGACCCAGTACTTC. The gene calls are TRBV6-1 and TRBJ2-5; no reliable D call. V lost 3 bases and J lost 2, with 7 bases in between. Germline lookup yields CDR1 MNHNS and CDR2 SASEGT. The CDR3 has 13 amino acids.

The chain recombines TRBV29-1 with TRBJ1-2; 8 bases are shared with TRBD1. Germline trimming cut 2 bases from V and 13 bases from J; bases unmatched to any gene: 6. This CDR3 is built from 11 residues. In germline, CDR1 is SQVTM, CDR2 ANQGSEA. CDR3 loop: CSVELRGHSTF. CDR3 coding DNA: TGCAGCGTTGAACTCAGGGGGCATTCCACCTTC.

The V and J genes are TRBV11-2 and TRBJ2-1; D might be TRBD2 (6 bases). V lost 2 bases and J 7 bases, leaving 18 bases between the germline ends. Per the germline V gene, CDR1 is SGHAT and CDR2 is FQNNGV. The CDR3 extends over 16 amino acids. CDR3: CASSLFDGWRENEQFF. The DNA of the CDR3 is TGTGCCAGCAGCTTATTTGACGGCTGGCGGGAAAATGAGCAGTTCTTC.

The rearrangement links TRBV7-8 to TRBJ1-6; 8 bases map to TRBD1. Trimming cost V 3 bases and J 7 bases; bases outside gene matches: 5. The CDR3 consists of 15 residues. Per germline, CDR1 SGHVS and CDR2 FQNEAQ. The CDR3 loop reads CASSFDRGGNSPLHF. In nucleotides, the CDR3 is TGTGCCAGCAGCTTTGACAGGGGAGGAAATTCACCCCTCCACTTT.

This chain links TRBV19 with TRBJ1-6, with a weak D call TRBD1 (5 bases). Germline V CDR1 and CDR2: LNHDA, SQIVND (reference sequence). With 3 bases removed from V and 11 bases from J, the gap between germline ends came to 11 bases. The CDR3 consists of 13 residues. Here the CDR3 DNA reads TGTGCCAGTAGTATGATGGAAGGGGCACCCCTCCACTTT. Translated: CASSMMEGAPLHF.

The V call is TRBV11-2, the J call TRBJ2-3, with TRBD2 matching over 7 bases. The CDR3 is 16 residues long. Germline V lookup: CDR1 SGHAT, CDR2 FQNNGV. The V and J ends lost 0 bases and 3 bases, in that order; junction bases with no gene match: 6. CDR3: CASSLEWAGATDTQYF. CDR3 nucleotides: TGTGCCAGCAGCTTAGAATGGGCGGGAGCGACAGATACGCAGTATTTT.

The chain uses TRBV5-6 and TRBJ2-1, with 11 bases fitting TRBD2. The germline V gene has CDR1 SGHDT and CDR2 YYEEEE. The CDR3 loop spans 15 amino acids. Unmatched junction bases numbered 7, after V lost 4 bases and J lost 7 bases. CDR3 protein: CASSLLAGVANEQFF. CDR3 in DNA: TGTGCCAGCAGCCTACTAGCGGGGGTCGCGAATGAGCAGTTCTTC.

The chain combines TRBV5-6 with TRBJ2-1; D not resolved. This CDR3 is 15 amino acids long. Trimming removed 4 bases from V and 0 bases from J, with 11 bases in between. The germline CDR1 and CDR2 sequences are SGHDT and YYEEEE. This CDR3 reads CASSVTPSSYNEQFF. In DNA form, the CDR3 reads TGTGCCAGCAGCGTGACACCAAGCTCCTACAATGAGCAGTTCTTC.